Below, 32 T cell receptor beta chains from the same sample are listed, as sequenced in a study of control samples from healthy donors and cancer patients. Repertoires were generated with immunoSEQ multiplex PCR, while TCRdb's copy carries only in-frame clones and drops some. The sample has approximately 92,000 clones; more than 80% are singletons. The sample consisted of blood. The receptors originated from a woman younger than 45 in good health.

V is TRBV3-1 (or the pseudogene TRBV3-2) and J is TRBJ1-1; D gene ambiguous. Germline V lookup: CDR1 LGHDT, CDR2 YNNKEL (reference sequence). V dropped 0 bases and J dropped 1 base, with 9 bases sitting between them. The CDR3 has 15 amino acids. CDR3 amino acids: CASSQEARGNTEAFF. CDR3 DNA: TGTGCCAGCAGCCAAGAGGCCAGAGGGAACACTGAAGCTTTCTTT.

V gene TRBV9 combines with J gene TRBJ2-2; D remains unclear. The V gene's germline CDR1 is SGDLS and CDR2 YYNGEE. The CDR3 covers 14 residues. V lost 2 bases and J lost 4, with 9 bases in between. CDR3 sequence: CASSVTTATGELFF. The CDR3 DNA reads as TGTGCCAGCAGCGTTACGACGGCCACCGGGGAGCTGTTTTTT. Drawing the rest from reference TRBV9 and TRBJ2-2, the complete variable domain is DSGVTQTPKHLITATGQRVTLRCSPRSGDLSVYWYQQSLDQGLQFLIQYYNGEERAKGNILERFSAQQFPDLHSELNLSSLELGDSALYFCASSVTTATGELFFGEGSRLTVL.

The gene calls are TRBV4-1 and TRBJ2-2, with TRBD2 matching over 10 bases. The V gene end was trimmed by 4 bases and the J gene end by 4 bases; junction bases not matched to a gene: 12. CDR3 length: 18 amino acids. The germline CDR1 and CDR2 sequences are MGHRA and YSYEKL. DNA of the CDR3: TGCGCCAGCAGCCCTCTAAGGGGGACTAGCGCCATCACCGGGGAGCTGTTTTTT. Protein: CASSPLRGTSAITGELFF.

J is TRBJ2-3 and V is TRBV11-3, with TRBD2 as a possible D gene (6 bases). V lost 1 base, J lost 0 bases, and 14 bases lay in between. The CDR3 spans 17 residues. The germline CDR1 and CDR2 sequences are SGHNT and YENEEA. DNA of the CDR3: TGTGCCAGCAGCTTAGGTATTACTAGCTCAAGCACAGATACGCAGTATTTT. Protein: CASSLGITSSSTDTQYF.

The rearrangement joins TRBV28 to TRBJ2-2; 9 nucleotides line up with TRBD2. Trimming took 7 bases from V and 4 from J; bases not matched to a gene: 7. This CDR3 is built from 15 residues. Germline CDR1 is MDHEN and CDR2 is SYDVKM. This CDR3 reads CASKLRGGATGELFF. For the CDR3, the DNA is TGTGCCAGCAAATTGCGGGGGGGCGCCACCGGGGAGCTGTTTTTT.

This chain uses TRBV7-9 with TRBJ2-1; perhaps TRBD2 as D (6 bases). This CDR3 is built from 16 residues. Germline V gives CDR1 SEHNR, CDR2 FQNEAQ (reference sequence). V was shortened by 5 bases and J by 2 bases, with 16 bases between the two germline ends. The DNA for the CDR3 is TGTGCCAGCAGCGTAACGAGCGGGTTCCCCTACAATGAGCAGTTCTTC. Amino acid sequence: CASSVTSGFPYNEQFF.

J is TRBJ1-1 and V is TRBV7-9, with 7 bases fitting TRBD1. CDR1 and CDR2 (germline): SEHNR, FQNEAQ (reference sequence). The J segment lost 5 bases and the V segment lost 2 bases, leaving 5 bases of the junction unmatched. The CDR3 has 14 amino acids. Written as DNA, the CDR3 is TGTGCCAGCAGCTTAAAACAGGGGATGACTGAAGCTTTCTTT. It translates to CASSLKQGMTEAFF.

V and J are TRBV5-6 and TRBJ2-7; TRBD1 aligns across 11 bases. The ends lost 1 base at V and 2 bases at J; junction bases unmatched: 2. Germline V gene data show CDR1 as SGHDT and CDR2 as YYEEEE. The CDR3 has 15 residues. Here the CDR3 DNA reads TGTGCCAGCAGCTTGTGGACAGGGGGCGCCTACGAGCAGTACTTC. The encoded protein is CASSLWTGGAYEQYF.

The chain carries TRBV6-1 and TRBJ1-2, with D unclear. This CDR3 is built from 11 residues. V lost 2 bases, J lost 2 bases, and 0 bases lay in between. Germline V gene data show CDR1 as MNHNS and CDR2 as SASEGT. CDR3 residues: CASSENYGYTF. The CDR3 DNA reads TGTGCCAGCAGTGAAAACTATGGCTACACCTTC.

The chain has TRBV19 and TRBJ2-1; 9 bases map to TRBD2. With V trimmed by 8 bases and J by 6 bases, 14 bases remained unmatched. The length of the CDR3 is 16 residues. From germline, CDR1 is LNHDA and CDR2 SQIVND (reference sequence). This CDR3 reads CASGGLAGVYVNEQFF. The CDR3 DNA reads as TGTGCCAGTGGGGGTTTAGCGGGAGTTTATGTCAATGAGCAGTTCTTC. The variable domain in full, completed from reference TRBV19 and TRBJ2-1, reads DGGITQSPKYLFRKEGQNVTLSCEQNLNHDAMYWYRQDPGQGLRLIYYSQIVNDFQKGDIAEGYSVSREKKESFPLTVTSAQKNPTAFYLCASGGLAGVYVNEQFFGPGTRLTVL.

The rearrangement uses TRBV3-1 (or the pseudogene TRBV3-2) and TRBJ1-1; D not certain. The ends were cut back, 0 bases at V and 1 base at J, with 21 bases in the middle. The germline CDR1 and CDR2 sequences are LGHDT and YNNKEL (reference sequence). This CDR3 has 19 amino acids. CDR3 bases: TGTGCCAGCAGCCAAGATTGGATTGGAGCTCGGCAGGAGAACACTGAAGCTTTCTTT. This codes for CASSQDWIGARQENTEAFF.

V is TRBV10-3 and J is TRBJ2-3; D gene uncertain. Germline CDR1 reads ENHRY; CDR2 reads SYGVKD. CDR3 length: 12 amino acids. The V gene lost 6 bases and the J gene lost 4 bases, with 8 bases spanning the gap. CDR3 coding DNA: TGTGCCATCAGGTCAAGCGCAGATACGCAGTATTTT. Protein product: CAIRSSADTQYF.

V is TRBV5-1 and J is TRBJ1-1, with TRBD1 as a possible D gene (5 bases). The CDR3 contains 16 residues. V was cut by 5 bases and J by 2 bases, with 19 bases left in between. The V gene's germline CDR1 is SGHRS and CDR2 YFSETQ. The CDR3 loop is CASSSFLGGTNTEAFF. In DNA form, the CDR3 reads TGCGCCAGCAGTTCCTTCCTGGGGGGTACTAACACTGAAGCTTTCTTT.

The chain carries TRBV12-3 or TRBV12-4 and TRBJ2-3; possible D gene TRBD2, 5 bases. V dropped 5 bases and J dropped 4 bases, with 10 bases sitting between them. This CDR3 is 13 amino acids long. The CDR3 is CASSLRAADTQYF. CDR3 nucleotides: TGTGCCAGCAGTCTCCGAGCGGCAGATACGCAGTATTTT.

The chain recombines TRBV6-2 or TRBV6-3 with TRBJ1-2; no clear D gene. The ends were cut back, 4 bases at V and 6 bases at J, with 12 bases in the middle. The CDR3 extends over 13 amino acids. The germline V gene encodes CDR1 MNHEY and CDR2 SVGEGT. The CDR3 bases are TGTGCCAGCAGTTCCCGACCCGACGATGGCTACACCTTC. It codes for CASSSRPDDGYTF.

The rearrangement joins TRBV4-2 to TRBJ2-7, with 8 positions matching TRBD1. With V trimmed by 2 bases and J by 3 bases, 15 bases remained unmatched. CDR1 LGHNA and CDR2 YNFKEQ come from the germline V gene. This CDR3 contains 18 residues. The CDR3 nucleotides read TGTGCCAGCAGCCAATATGCAGGGGGCCGTCCTGAGGGCTACGAGCAGTACTTC. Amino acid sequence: CASSQYAGGRPEGYEQYF.

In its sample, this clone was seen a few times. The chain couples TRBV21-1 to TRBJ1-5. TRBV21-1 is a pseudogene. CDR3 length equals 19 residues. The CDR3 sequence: CASSAKVGRGDYSNQPQHF. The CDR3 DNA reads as TGTGCCAGCAGCGCAAAAGTGGGCCGTGGGGATTATAGCAATCAGCCCCAGCATTTT.

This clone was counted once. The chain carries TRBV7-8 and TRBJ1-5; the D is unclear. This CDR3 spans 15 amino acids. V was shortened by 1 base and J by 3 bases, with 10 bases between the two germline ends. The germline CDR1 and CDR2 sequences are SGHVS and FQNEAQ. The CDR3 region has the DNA TGTGCCAGCAGCTTAGTGGGGTTACTCAATCAGCCCCAGCATTTT. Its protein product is CASSLVGLLNQPQHF.

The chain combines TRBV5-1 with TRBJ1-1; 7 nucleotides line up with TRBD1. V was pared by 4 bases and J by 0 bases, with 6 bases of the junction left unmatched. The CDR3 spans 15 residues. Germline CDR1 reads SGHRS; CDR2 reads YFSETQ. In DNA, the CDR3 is TGCGCCAGCAGCCCCCGACAGGGTTTGAACACTGAAGCTTTCTTT. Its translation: CASSPRQGLNTEAFF.

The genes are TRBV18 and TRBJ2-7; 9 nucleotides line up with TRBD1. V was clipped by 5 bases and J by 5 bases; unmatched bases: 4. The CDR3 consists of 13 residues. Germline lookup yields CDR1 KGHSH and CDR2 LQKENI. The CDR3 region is CASSWTGDNEQYF. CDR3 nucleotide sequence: TGTGCCAGCTCATGGACAGGGGACAACGAGCAGTACTTC.

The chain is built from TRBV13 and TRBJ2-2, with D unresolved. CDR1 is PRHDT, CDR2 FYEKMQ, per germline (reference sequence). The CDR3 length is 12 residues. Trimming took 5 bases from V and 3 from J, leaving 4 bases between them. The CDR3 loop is CASSEHTGELFF. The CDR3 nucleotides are TGTGCCAGCAGCGAACACACCGGGGAGCTGTTTTTT.

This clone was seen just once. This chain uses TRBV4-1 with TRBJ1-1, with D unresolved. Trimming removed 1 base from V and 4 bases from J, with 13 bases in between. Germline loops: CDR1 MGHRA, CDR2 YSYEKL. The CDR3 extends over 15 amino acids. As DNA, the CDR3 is TGCGCCAGCAGCCAAGTTGAACCGAGGGTCACTGAAGCTTTCTTT. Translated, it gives CASSQVEPRVTEAFF.

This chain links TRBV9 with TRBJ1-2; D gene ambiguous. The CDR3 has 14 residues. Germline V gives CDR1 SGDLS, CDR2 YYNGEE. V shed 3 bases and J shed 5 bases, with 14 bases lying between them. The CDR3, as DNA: TGTGCCAGCAGCGCCGACCCAACCAGTTATGGCTACACCTTC. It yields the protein CASSADPTSYGYTF.

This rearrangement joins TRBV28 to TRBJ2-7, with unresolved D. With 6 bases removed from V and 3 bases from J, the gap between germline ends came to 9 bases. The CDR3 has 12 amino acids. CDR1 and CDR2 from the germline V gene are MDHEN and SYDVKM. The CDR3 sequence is CASSAQDYEQYF. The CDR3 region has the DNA TGTGCCAGCAGCGCCCAGGACTACGAGCAGTACTTC.

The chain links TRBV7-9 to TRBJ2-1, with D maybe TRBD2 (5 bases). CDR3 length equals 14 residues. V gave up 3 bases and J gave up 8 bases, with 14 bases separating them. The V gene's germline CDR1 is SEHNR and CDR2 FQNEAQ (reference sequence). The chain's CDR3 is CASSLVRSSDEQFF. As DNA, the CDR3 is TGTGCCAGCAGCTTGGTCAGGAGTAGCGATGAGCAGTTCTTC.

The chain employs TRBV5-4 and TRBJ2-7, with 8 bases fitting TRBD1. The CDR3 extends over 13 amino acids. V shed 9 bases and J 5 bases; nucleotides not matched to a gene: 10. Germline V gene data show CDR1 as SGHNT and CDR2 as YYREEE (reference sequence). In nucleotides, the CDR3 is TGTGCCACCCAAGACAGGGGCGTCCACGAGCAGTACTTC. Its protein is CATQDRGVHEQYF.

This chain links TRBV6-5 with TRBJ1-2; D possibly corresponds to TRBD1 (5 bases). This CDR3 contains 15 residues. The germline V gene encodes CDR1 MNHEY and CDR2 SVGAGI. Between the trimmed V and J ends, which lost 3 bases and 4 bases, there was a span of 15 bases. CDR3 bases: TGTGCCAGCAGTTATTCCGGGGCGCGGGGCTATGGCTACACCTTC. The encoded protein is CASSYSGARGYGYTF.

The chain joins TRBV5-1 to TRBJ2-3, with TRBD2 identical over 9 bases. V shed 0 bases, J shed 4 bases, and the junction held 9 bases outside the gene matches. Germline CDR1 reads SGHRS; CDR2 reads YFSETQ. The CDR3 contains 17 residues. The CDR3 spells CASSLALAGGPPDTQYF. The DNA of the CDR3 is TGCGCCAGCAGCTTGGCCTTGGCGGGAGGGCCCCCAGATACGCAGTATTTT. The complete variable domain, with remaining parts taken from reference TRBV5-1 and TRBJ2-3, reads KAGVTQTPRYLIKTRGQQVTLSCSPISGHRSVSWYQQTPGQGLQFLFEYFSETQRNKGNFPGRFSGRQFSNSRSEMNVSTLELGDSALYLCASSLALAGGPPDTQYFGPGTRLTVL.

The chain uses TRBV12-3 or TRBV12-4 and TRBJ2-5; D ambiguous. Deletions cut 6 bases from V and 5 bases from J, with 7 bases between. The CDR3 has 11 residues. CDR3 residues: CASSNKETQYF. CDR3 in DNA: TGTGCCAGCAGCAATAAGGAGACCCAGTACTTC.

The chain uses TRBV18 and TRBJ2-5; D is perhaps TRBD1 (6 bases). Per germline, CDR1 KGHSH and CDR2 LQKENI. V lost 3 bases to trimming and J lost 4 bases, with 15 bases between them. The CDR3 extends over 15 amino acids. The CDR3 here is CASSPQGLATETQYF. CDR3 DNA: TGTGCCAGCTCACCCCAGGGGTTGGCCACAGAGACCCAGTACTTC. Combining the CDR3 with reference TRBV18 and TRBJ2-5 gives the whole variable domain NAGVMQNPRHLVRRRGQEARLRCSPMKGHSHVYWYRQLPEEGLKFMVYLQKENIIDESGMPKERFSAEFPKEGPSILRIQQVVRGDSAAYFCASSPQGLATETQYFGPGTRLLVL.

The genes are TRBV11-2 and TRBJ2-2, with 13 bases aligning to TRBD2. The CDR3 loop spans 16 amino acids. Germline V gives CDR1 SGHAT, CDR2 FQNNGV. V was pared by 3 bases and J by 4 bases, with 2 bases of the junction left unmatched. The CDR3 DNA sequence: TGTGCCAGCAGCTTCGGACTAGCGGGAGCCACCGGGGAGCTGTTTTTT. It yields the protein CASSFGLAGATGELFF.

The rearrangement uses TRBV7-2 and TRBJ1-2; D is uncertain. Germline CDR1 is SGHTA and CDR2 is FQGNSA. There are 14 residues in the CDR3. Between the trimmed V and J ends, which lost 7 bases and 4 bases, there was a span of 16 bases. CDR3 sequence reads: CASTSYQDPYGYTF. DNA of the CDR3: TGTGCCAGCACCTCTTATCAAGACCCCTATGGCTACACCTTC. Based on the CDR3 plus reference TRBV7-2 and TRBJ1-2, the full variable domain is GAGVSQSPSNKVTEKGKDVELRCDPISGHTALYWYRQSLGQGLEFLIYFQGNSAPDKSGLPSDRFSAERTGGSVSTLTIQRTQQEDSAVYLCASTSYQDPYGYTFGSGTRLTVV.